This T cell receptor beta chain was identified during a study of cytomegalovirus exposure and HLA in healthy donors. It was with 60 Vbeta and 13 Jbeta primers that the PCR ran. Sequencing used immunoSEQ multiplex PCR; TCRdb keeps in-frame clones, though not all of them. This table holds around 150,000 clones. From germline, CDR1 is SGHRS and CDR2 YFSETQ. Unmatched junction bases numbered 6, after V lost 4 bases and J lost 5 bases. The CDR3 runs 14 residues. Material for sequencing was PBMCs. This chain joins TRBV5-1 and TRBJ2-5; 9 nucleotides align to TRBD1. This clonotype was sampled from a woman aged 60 to 75 in good health and CMV-seronegative. CDR3: CASSNRQGVETQYF. The CDR3 DNA follows: TGCGCCAGCAGCAACCGACAGGGGGTTGAGACCCAGTACTTC.